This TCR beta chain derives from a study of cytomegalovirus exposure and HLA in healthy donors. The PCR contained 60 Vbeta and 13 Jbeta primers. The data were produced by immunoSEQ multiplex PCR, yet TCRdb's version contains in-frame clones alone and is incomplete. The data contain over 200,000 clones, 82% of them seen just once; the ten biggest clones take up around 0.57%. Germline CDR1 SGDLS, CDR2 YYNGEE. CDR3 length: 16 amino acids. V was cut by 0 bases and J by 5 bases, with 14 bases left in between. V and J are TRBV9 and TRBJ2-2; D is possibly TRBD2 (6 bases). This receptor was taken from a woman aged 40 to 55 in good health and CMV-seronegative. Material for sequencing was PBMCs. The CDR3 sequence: CASSVGGAPMTGELFF. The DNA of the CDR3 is TGTGCCAGCAGCGTAGGCGGGGCCCCTATGACCGGGGAGCTGTTTTTT. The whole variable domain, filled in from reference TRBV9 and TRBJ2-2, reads DSGVTQTPKHLITATGQRVTLRCSPRSGDLSVYWYQQSLDQGLQFLIQYYNGEERAKGNILERFSAQQFPDLHSELNLSSLELGDSALYFCASSVGGAPMTGELFFGEGSRLTVL.